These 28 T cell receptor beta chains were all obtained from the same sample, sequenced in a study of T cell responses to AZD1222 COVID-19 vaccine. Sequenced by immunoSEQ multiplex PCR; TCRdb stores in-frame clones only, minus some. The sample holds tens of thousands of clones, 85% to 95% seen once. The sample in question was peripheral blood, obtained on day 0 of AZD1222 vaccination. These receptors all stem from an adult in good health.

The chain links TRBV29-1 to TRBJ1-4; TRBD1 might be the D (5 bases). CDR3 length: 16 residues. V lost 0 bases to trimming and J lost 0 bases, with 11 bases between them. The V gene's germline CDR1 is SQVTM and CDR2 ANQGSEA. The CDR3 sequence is CSVEDRAGSTNEKLFF. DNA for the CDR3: TGCAGCGTTGAAGATCGGGCAGGGTCAACTAATGAAAAACTGTTTTTT.

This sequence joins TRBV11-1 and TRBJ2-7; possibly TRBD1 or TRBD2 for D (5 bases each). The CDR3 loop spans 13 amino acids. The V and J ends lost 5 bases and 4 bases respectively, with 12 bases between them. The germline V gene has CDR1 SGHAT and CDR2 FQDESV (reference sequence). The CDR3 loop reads CASSPPEGYEQYF. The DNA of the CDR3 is TGTGCCAGCAGCCCCCCTGAGGGGTACGAGCAGTACTTC.

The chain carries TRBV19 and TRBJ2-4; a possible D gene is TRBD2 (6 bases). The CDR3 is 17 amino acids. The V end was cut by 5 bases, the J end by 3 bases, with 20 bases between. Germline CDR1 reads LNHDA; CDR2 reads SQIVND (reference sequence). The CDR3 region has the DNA TGTGCCAGTAGTGTGGGACCGTCCTCCGGGAGCAAAAACATTCAGTACTTC. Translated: CASSVGPSSGSKNIQYF.

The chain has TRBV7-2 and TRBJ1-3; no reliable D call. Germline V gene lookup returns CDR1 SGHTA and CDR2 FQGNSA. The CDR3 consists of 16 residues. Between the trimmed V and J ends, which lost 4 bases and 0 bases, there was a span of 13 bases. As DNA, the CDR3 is TGTGCCAGCAGCTCGCGGGAAGCGGGCTCTGGAAACACCATATATTTT. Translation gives CASSSREAGSGNTIYF. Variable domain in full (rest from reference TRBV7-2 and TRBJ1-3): GAGVSQSPSNKVTEKGKDVELRCDPISGHTALYWYRQSLGQGLEFLIYFQGNSAPDKSGLPSDRFSAERTGGSVSTLTIQRTQQEDSAVYLCASSSREAGSGNTIYFGEGSWLTVV.

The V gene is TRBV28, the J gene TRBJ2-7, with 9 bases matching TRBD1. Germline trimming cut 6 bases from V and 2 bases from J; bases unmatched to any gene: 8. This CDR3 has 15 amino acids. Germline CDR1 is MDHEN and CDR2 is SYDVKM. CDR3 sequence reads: CASSPRQGGAYEQYF. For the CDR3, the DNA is TGTGCCAGCAGCCCCCGACAGGGGGGAGCCTACGAGCAGTACTTC. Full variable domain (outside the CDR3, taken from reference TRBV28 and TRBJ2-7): DVKVTQSSRYLVKRTGEKVFLECVQDMDHENMFWYRQDPGLGLRLIYFSYDVKMKEKGDIPEGYSVSREKKERFSLILESASTNQTSMYLCASSPRQGGAYEQYFGPGTRLTVT.

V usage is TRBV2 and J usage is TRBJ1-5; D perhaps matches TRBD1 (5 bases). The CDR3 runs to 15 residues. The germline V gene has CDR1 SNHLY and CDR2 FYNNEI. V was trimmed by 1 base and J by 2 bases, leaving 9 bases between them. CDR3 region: CASSEEGVGNQPQHF. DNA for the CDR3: TGTGCCAGCAGTGAAGAAGGGGTGGGCAATCAGCCCCAGCATTTT.

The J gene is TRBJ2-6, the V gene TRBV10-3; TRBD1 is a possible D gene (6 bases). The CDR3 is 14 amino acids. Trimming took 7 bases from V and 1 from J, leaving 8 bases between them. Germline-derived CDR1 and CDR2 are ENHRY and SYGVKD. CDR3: CAIKQGSGANVLTF. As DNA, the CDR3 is TGTGCCATCAAACAGGGATCTGGGGCCAACGTCCTGACTTTC.

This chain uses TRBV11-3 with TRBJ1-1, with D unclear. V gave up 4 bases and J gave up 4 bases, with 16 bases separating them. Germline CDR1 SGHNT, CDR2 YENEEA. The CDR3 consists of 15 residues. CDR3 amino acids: CASSSTGLLVTEAFF. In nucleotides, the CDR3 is TGTGCCAGCAGCTCAACTGGACTCTTGGTCACTGAAGCTTTCTTT.

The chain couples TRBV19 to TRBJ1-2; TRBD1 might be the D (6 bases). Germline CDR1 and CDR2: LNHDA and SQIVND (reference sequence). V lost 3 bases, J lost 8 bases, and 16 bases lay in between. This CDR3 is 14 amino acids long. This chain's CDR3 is CASSMGRGVWGYTF. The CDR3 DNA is TGTGCCAGTAGTATGGGCAGGGGCGTATGGGGCTACACCTTC. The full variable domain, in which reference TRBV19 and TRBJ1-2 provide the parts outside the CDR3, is DGGITQSPKYLFRKEGQNVTLSCEQNLNHDAMYWYRQDPGQGLRLIYYSQIVNDFQKGDIAEGYSVSREKKESFPLTVTSAQKNPTAFYLCASSMGRGVWGYTFGSGTRLTVV.

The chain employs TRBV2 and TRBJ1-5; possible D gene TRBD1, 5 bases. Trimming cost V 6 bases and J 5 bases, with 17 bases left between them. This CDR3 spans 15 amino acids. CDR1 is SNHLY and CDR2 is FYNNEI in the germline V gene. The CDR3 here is CASSGGPGLYQPQHF. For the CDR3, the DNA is TGTGCCAGCAGCGGAGGCCCAGGGTTATATCAGCCCCAGCATTTT.

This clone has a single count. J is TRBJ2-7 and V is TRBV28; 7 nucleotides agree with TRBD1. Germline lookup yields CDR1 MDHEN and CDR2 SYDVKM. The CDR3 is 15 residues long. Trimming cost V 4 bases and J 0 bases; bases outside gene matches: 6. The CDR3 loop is CASSSTGTVSYEQYF. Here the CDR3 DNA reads TGTGCCAGCAGTTCGACCGGGACAGTCTCCTACGAGCAGTACTTC.

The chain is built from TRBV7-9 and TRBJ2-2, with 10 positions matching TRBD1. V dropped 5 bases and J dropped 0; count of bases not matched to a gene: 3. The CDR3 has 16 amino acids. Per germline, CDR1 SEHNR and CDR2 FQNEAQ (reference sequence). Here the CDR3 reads CASSVGQGTNTGELFF. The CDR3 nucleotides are TGTGCCAGCAGCGTGGGACAGGGGACGAACACCGGGGAGCTGTTTTTT.

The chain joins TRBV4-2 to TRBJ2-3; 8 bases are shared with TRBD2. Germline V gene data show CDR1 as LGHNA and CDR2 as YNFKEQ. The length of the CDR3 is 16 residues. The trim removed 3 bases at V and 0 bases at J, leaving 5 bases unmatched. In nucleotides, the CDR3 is TGTGCCAGCAGCCACCTGACTAGCGCTAGCACAGATACGCAGTATTTT. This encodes CASSHLTSASTDTQYF.

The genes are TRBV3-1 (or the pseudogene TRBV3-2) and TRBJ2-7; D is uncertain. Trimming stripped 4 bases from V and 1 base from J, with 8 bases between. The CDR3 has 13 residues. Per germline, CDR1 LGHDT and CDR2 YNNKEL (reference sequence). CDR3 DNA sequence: TGTGCCAGCAGCCTTTCAGGTTCCTACGAGCAGTACTTC. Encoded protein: CASSLSGSYEQYF.

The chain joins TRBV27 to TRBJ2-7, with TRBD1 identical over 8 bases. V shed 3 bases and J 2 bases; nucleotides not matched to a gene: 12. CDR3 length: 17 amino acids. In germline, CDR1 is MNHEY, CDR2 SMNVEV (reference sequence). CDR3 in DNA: TGTGCCAGCAGTTTGTCCTCGACAGGGGTGCCTACCTACGAGCAGTACTTC. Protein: CASSLSSTGVPTYEQYF.

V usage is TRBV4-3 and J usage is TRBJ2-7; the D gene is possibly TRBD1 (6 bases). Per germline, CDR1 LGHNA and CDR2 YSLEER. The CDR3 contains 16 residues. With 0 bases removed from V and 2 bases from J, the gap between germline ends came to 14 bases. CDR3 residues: CASSQDLGEGAYEQYF. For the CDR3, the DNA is TGCGCCAGCAGCCAAGATTTGGGCGAGGGGGCCTACGAGCAGTACTTC.

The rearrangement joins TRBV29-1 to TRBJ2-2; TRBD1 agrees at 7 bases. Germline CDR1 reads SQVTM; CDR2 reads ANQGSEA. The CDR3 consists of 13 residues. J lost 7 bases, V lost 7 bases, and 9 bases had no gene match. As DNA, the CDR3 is TGCAGCGCCCGACAGGGAGATCACGGGGAGCTGTTTTTT. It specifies CSARQGDHGELFF.

The CDR3 DNA follows: TGCAGCGTCTCCCCTAGCGGGGGCGGCAGGGATACGCAGTATTTT. The encoded protein is CSVSPSGGGRDTQYF. This sequence joins TRBV29-1 and TRBJ2-3; 10 bases are shared with TRBD2. This CDR3 has 15 amino acids. CDR1 and CDR2 from the germline V gene are SQVTM and ANQGSEA. V lost 6 bases and J lost 6; bases outside the gene matches: 12.

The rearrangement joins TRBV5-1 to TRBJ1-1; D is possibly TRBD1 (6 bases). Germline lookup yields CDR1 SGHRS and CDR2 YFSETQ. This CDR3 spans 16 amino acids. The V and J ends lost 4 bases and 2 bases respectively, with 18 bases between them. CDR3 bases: TGCGCCAGCAGCGTAACAGGGTTAGCCAGAAACACTGAAGCTTTCTTT. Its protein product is CASSVTGLARNTEAFF.

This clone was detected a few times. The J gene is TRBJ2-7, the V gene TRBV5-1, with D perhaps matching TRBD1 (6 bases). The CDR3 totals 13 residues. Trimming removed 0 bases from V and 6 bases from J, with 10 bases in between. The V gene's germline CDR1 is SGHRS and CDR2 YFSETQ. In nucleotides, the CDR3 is TGCGCCAGCAGCTTGGCCGTCAGGGGCGAGCAGTACTTC. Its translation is CASSLAVRGEQYF.

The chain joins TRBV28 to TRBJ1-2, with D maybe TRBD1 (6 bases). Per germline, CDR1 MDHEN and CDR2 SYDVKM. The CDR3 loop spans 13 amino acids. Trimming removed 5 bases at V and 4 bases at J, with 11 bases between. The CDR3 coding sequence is TGTGCCAGCAGTGTACAGGGAGGCTATGGCTACACCTTC. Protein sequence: CASSVQGGYGYTF.

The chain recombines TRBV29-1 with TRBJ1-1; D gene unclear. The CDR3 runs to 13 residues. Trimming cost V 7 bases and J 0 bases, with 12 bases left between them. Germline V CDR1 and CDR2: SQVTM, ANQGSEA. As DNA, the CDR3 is TGCAGCGCCGTTACCCTGATGAACACTGAAGCTTTCTTT. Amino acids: CSAVTLMNTEAFF.

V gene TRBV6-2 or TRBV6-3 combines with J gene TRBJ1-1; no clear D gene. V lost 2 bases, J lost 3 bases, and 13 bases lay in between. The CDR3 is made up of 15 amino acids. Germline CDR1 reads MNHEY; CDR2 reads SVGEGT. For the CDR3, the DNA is TGTGCCAGCAGTTACGGTACGGCTTGGGACACTGAAGCTTTCTTT. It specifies CASSYGTAWDTEAFF.

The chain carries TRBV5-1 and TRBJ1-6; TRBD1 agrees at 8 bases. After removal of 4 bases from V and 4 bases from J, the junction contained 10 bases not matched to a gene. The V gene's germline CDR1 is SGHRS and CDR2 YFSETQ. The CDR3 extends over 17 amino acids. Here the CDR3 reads CASSTGQGKGYNSPLHF. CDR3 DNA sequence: TGCGCCAGCAGCACAGGACAGGGAAAGGGATATAATTCACCCCTCCACTTT. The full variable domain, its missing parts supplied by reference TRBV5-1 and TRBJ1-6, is KAGVTQTPRYLIKTRGQQVTLSCSPISGHRSVSWYQQTPGQGLQFLFEYFSETQRNKGNFPGRFSGRQFSNSRSEMNVSTLELGDSALYLCASSTGQGKGYNSPLHFGNGTRLTVT.

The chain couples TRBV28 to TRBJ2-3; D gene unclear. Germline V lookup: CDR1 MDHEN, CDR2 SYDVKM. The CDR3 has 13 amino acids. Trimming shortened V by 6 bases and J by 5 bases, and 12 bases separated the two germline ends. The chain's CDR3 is CASSLPRGDTQYF. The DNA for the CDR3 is TGTGCCAGCAGCCTCCCCCGAGGAGATACGCAGTATTTT.

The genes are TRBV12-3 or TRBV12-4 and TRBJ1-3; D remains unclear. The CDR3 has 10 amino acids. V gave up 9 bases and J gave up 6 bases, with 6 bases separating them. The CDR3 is CASSVNTIYF. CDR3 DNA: TGTGCCAGTTCCGTAAACACCATATATTTT.

CDR3 loop: CASSFTGTANEKLFF. DNA for the CDR3: TGTGCCAGCAGTTTCACCGGGACAGCTAATGAAAAACTGTTTTTT. This sequence joins TRBV5-8 and TRBJ1-4; TRBD1 matches at 7 bases. V was clipped by 5 bases and J by 3 bases; unmatched bases: 7. The germline CDR1 and CDR2 sequences are SGHTS and YDEGEE. The CDR3 has 15 amino acids.

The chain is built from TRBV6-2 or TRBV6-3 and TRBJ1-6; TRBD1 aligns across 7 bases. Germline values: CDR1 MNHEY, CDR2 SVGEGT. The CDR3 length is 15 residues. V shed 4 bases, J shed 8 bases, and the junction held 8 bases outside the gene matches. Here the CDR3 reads CASSWYDRDYSPLHF. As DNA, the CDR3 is TGTGCCAGCAGTTGGTACGACAGGGACTATTCACCCCTCCACTTT.